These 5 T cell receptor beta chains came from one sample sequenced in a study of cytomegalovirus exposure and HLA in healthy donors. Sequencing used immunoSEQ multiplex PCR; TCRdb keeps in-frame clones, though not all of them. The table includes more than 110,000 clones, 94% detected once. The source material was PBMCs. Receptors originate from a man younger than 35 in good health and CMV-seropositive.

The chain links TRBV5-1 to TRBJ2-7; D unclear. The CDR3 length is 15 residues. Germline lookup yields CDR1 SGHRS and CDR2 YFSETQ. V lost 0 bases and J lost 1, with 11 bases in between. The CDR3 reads CASSLGLLESYEQYF. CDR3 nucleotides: TGCGCCAGCAGCTTGGGATTGTTGGAGTCCTACGAGCAGTACTTC. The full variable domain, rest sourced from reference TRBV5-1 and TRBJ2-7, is KAGVTQTPRYLIKTRGQQVTLSCSPISGHRSVSWYQQTPGQGLQFLFEYFSETQRNKGNFPGRFSGRQFSNSRSEMNVSTLELGDSALYLCASSLGLLESYEQYFGPGTRLTVT.

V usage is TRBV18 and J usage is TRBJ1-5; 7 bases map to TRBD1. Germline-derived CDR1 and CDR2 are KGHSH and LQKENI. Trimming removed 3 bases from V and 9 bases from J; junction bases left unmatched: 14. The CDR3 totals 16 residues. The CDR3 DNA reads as TGTGCCAGCTCACCGCGTATCGACAGGGAAAAAGGGCCCCAGCATTTT. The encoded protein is CASSPRIDREKGPQHF.

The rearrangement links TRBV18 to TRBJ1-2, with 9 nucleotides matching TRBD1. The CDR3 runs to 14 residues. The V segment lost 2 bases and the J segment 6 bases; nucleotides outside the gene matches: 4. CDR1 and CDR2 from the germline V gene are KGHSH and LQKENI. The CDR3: CASSPSTGGDGYTF. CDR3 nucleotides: TGTGCCAGCTCACCATCCACAGGGGGCGATGGCTACACCTTC.

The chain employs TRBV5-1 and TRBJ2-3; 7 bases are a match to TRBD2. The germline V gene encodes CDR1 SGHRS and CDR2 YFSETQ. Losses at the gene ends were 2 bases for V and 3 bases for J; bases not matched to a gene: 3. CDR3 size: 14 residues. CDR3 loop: CASSFLRETDTQYF. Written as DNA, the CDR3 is TGCGCCAGCAGCTTCTTGCGGGAGACAGATACGCAGTATTTT.

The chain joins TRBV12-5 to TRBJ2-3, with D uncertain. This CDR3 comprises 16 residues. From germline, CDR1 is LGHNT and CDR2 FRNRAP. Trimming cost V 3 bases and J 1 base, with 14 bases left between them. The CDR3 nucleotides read TGTGCTAGTGGTTTCTCTGACTCATTGCGCACAGATACGCAGTATTTT. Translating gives CASGFSDSLRTDTQYF. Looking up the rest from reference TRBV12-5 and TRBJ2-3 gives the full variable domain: DARVTQTPRHKVTEMGQEVTMRCQPILGHNTVFWYRQTMMQGLELLAYFRNRAPLDDSGMPKDRFSAEMPDATLATLKIQPSEPRDSAVYFCASGFSDSLRTDTQYFGPGTRLTVL.